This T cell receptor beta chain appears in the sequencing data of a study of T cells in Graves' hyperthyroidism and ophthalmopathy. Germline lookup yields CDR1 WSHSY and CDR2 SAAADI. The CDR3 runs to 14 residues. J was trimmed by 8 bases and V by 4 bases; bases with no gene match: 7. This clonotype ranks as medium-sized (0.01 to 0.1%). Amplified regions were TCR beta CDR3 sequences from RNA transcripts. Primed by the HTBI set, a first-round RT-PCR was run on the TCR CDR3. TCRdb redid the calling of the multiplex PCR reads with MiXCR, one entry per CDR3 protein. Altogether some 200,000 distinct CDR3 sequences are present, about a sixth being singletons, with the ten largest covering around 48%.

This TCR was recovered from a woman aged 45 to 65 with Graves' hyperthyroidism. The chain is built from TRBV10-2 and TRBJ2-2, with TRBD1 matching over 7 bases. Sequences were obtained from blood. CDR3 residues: CASSGQGSFGELFF. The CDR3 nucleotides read TGCGCCAGCAGTGGACAGGGTTCTTTTGGGGAGCTGTTTTTT.